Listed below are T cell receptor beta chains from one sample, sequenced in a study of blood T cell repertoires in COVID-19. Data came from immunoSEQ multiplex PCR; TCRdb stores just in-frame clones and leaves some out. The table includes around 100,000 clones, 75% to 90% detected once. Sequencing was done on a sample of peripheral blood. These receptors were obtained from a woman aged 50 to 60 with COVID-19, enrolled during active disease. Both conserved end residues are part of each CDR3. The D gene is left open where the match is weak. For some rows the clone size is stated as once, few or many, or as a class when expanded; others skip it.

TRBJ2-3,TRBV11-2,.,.,TGTGCCAGCAGCTTAGAGGTCTCCGGGGGAGGCGCAGATACGCAGTATTTT,CASSLEVSGGGADTQYF
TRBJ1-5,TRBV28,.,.,TGTGCCAGCAGTTCGGGACAAAGCAATCAGCCCCAGCATTTT,CASSSGQSNQPQHF
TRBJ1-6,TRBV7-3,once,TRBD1,TGTGCCAGCAGCTTAACGGGATTTGGGGACAGGGGCCCCTATAATTCACCCCTCCACTTT,CASSLTGFGDRGPYNSPLHF
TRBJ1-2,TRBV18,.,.,TGTGCCAGCTCACCAAACAGGGAAGGCTACACCTTC,CASSPNREGYTF
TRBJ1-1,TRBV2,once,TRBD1,TGTGCCAGCAGTACGGGACAGGGTGTTGAAGCTTTCTTT,CASSTGQGVEAFF
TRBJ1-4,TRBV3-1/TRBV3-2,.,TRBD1,TGTGCCAGCAGCCAAGGATCCTACAGGGGTACTATTTTT,CASSQGSYRGTIF
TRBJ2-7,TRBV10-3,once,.,TGTGCCATCAGTGAGCCTACGGAGGGGAACTACGAGCAGTACTTC,CAISEPTEGNYEQYF
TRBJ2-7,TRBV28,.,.,TGTGCCAGCAGTCCCCCGGGGGTTTACGAGCAGTACTTC,CASSPPGVYEQYF
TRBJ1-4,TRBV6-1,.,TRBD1,TGTGCCAGCAGTGGAGCCGGGACAGGGGATCAGGAAAAACTGTTTTTT,CASSGAGTGDQEKLFF
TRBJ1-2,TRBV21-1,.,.,TGTGCCAGCAGCCGGACAGATAACTATGGCTACACCTTC,CASSRTDNYGYTF
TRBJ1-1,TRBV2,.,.,TGTGCCAGCAGTGGACAGGTTATCACTGAAGCTTTCTTT,CASSGQVITEAFF
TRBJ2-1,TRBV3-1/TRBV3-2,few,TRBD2,TGTGCCAGCAGCACCCGGGGGGGCCGGGTCAATGAGCAGTTCTTC,CASSTRGGRVNEQFF
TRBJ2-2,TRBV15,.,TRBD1,TGTGCCACCAGCAGAGGCCGGGACAGGGGTCCCGGGGAGCTGTTTTTT,CATSRGRDRGPGELFF
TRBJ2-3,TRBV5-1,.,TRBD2,TGCGCCAGCAGCTTGGGCCGACTAGCCAGCACAGATACGCAGTATTTT,CASSLGRLASTDTQYF
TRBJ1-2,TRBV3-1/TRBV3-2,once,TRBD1,TGTGCCAGCAGCCCCAGGGACAGTAGGAGTTATGGCTACACCTTC,CASSPRDSRSYGYTF
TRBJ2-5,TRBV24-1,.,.,TGTGCCACCAGTGATTTGGGAAGGAGGTTCCAAGAGACCCAGTACTTC,CATSDLGRRFQETQYF
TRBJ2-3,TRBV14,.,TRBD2,TGTGCCAGCAGCCAACAAGCGCGAGCGGGGGGTTTCACAGATACGCAGTATTTT,CASSQQARAGGFTDTQYF
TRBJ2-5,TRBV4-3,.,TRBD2,TGCGCCAGCAGCCAAGGACTAGCGTCAGAGACCCAGTACTTC,CASSQGLASETQYF
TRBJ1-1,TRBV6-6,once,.,TGTGCCAGCAGTCCCCCGCGGAGGGGGGGGTACACTGAAGCTTTCTTT,CASSPPRRGGYTEAFF
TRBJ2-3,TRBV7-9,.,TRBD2,TGTGCCAGCAGCGCGCATCCGGGACTAGCGGGGGAAAACACAGATACGCAGTATTTT,CASSAHPGLAGENTDTQYF
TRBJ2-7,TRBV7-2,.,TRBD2,TGTGCCACCGGGACTAGCGGGGGGCCCTACGAGCAGTACTTC,CATGTSGGPYEQYF
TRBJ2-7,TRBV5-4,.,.,TGTGCCAGCAGCTTTTTAGGACAACAACTCTACGAGCAGTACTTC,CASSFLGQQLYEQYF
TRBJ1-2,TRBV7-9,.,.,TGTGCCAGCAGCCTTACTTCAGGGGGCTACACCTTC,CASSLTSGGYTF
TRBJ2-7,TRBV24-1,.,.,TGTGCCACCAGTGACTCCGGACACCTATCCTACGAGCAGTACTTC,CATSDSGHLSYEQYF
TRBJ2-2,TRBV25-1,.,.,TGTGCCAGCAGTGAAACCGGGGGGCCGAACACCGGGGAGCTGTTTTTT,CASSETGGPNTGELFF
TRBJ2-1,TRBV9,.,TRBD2,TGTGCCAGCAGCGGACGGGGACTAGCGGCGGCCAATGAGCAGTTCTTC,CASSGRGLAAANEQFF
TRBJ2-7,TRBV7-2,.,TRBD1,TGTGCCAGCAGCTTAGAACAGGGGGCGTACGAGCAGTACTTC,CASSLEQGAYEQYF
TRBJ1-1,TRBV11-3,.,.,TGTGCCAGCAGCTTGGAGGGAGGCACTGAAGCTTTCTTT,CASSLEGGTEAFF
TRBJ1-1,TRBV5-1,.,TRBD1,TGCGCCAGCAGCTTCCAACAGGGGCTGACTGAAGCTTTCTTT,CASSFQQGLTEAFF
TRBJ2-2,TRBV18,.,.,TGTGCCAGCTCACCCGTCGAGACAACCGGGGAGCTGTTTTTT,CASSPVETTGELFF
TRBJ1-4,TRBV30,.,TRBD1,TGTGCCTGCCTCTCCGGGACAGGGGGTGAAAAACTGTTTTTT,CACLSGTGGEKLFF
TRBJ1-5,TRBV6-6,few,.,TGTGCCAGCAGAGTAACAGGGAAGGGAGCTTATCAGCCCCAGCATTTT,CASRVTGKGAYQPQHF
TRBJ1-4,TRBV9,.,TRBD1,TGTGCCAGCAGCCCTACGGACAGGCCTAATGAAAAACTGTTTTTT,CASSPTDRPNEKLFF
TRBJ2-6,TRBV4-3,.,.,TGCGCCAGCAGCCAAGTTCGGGGAGGGGCCAACGTCCTGACTTTC,CASSQVRGGANVLTF
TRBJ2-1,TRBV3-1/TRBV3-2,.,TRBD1,TGTGCCAGCAGCCAAGGAACAGGGGGTGAGCAGTTCTTC,CASSQGTGGEQFF
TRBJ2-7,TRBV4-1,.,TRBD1,TGCGCCAGCAGCCAAGTGGCCGGACAGGGCTCCTCCTACGAGCAGTACTTC,CASSQVAGQGSSYEQYF
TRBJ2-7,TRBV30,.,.,TGTGCCTGGAGTGTAGCGGCCTACGAGCAGTACTTC,CAWSVAAYEQYF
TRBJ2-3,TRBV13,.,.,TGTGCCAGCGAACCACCGGGGGAGGATACGCAGTATTTT,CASEPPGEDTQYF
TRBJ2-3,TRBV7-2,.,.,TGTGCCAGCAGCTTAGGTGGAGGAATAGATACGCAGTATTTT,CASSLGGGIDTQYF
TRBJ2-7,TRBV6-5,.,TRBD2,TGTGCCAGCAGCCCAGCGGGGGAATCAACCTACGAGCAGTACTTC,CASSPAGESTYEQYF
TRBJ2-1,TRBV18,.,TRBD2,TGTGCCAGCTCACTCCGGGACTGGGGGGGAAATGAGCAGTTCTTC,CASSLRDWGGNEQFF